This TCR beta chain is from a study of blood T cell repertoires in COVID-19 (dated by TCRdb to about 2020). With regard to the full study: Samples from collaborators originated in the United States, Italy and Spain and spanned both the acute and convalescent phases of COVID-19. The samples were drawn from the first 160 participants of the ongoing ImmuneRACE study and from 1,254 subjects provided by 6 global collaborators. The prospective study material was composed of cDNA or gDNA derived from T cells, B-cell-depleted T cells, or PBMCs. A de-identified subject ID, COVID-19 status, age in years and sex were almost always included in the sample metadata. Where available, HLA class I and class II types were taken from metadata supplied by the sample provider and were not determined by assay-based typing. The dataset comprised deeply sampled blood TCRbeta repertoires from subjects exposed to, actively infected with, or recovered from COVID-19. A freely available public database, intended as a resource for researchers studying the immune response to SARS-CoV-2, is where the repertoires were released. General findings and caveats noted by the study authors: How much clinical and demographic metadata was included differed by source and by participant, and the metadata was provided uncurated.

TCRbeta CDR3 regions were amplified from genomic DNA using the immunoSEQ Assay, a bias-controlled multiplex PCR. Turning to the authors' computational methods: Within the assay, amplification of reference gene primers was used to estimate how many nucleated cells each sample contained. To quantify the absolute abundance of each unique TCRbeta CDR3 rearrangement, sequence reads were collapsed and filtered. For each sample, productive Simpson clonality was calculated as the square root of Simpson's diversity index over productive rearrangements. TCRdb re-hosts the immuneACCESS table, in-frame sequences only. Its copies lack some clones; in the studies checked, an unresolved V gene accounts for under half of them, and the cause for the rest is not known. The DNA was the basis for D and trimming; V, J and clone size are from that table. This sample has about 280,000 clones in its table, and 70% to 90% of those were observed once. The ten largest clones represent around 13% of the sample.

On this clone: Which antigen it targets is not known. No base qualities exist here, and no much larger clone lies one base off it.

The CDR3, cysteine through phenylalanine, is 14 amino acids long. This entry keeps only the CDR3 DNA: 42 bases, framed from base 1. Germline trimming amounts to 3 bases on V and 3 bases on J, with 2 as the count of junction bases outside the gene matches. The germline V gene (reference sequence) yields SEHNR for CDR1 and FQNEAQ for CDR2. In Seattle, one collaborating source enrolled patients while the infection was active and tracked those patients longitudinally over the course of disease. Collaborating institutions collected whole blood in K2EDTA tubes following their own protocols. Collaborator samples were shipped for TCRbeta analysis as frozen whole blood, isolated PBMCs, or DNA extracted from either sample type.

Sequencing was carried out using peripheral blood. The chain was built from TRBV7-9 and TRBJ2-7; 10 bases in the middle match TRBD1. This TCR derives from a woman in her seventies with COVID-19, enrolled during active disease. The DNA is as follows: TGTGCCAGCAGCTTGGACAGGGGGGGCTACGAGCAGTACTTC. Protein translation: CASSLDRGGYEQYF.